Listed below are T cell receptor beta chains from one sample, sequenced in a study of T cell responses to AZD1222 COVID-19 vaccine. TCRdb's table, derived via immunoSEQ multiplex PCR, lists solely in-frame clones and lacks some. The sample shows some 160,000 clones, roughly 93% of them seen only once. Sequenced here: peripheral blood, sampled 28 days after the second AZD1222 dose. The source of these receptors is an adult who received the AZD1222 COVID-19 vaccine. The CDR3 runs from the conserved cysteine through the conserved F or W. D genes are given only for firm matches. The size of a clone is reported for some rows only, either as once, few or many, or as a class for expanded clones.

J: TRBJ2-3; V: TRBV2; D: NA; size: few; DNA: TGTGCCAGCAGCGAAGGCGGAGGGACAGATACGCAGTATTTT; CDR3: CASSEGGGTDTQYF
J: TRBJ2-3; V: TRBV29-1; D: NA; size: NA; DNA: TGCAGCGTTGATGCCAGTCATACGCAGTATTTT; CDR3: CSVDASHTQYF
J: TRBJ1-2; V: TRBV28; D: NA; size: NA; DNA: TGTGCCAGCAGTCCATACATACAGGGCGGCGGCTACACCTTC; CDR3: CASSPYIQGGGYTF
J: TRBJ1-3; V: TRBV12-2; D: NA; size: NA; DNA: TGTGCAAGTCGCACTCGGGGACCGCTCTCTGGAAACACCATATATTTT; CDR3: CASRTRGPLSGNTIYF
J: TRBJ2-1; V: TRBV3-1/TRBV3-2; D: NA; size: NA; DNA: TGTGCCAGCAGCCAAGATGGAGGGGGCGGGCCCTACAATGAGCAGTTCTTC; CDR3: CASSQDGGGGPYNEQFF
J: TRBJ2-7; V: TRBV5-1; D: TRBD2; size: few; DNA: TGCGCCAGCAGCCCTGACGGGGGGACCTACGAGCAGTACTTC; CDR3: CASSPDGGTYEQYF
J: TRBJ1-5; V: TRBV2; D: NA; size: NA; DNA: TGTGCCAGCAGTGAAGCCGGGGCGAAGGGTTATCAGCCCCAGCATTTT; CDR3: CASSEAGAKGYQPQHF
J: TRBJ1-5; V: TRBV5-1; D: TRBD1; size: NA; DNA: TGCGCCAGCAGCTTACAGGGGGGTGATGTTTGGCCCCAGCATTTT; CDR3: CASSLQGGDVWPQHF
J: TRBJ2-2; V: TRBV11-3; D: TRBD1; size: once; DNA: TGTGCCAGCAGCTTAACAGGGGGAACCGGGGAGCTGTTTTTT; CDR3: CASSLTGGTGELFF
J: TRBJ2-1; V: TRBV7-3; D: NA; size: NA; DNA: TGTGCCAGCAGCTTTCGGCCGACTAGGGGAAATGAGCAGTTCTTC; CDR3: CASSFRPTRGNEQFF
J: TRBJ2-7; V: TRBV2; D: TRBD1; size: NA; DNA: TGTGCCAGCAACCGGGACAGGGGGGAGCAGTACTTC; CDR3: CASNRDRGEQYF
J: TRBJ2-3; V: TRBV5-1; D: TRBD2; size: NA; DNA: TGCGCCAGCAGCTTGGGGTCTAGCGGGACCCCGGTAATCACAGATACGCAGTATTTT; CDR3: CASSLGSSGTPVITDTQYF
J: TRBJ2-7; V: TRBV2; D: NA; size: once; DNA: TGTGCCAGCAGTGAAGCGGGACGGGACTACGAGCAGTACTTC; CDR3: CASSEAGRDYEQYF
J: TRBJ2-1; V: TRBV29-1; D: TRBD1; size: NA; DNA: TGCAGCGTTTCGGGACAGGGGAAGAATGAGCAGTTCTTC; CDR3: CSVSGQGKNEQFF
J: TRBJ2-7; V: TRBV20-1; D: NA; size: NA; DNA: TGCAGTGCTAGTGGAACAGACTCGGGGGAGCAGTACTTC; CDR3: CSASGTDSGEQYF
J: TRBJ2-1; V: TRBV6-5; D: TRBD2; size: NA; DNA: TGTGCCAGCAGTAAGACTAGCGGGGACCACAATGAGCAGTTCTTC; CDR3: CASSKTSGDHNEQFF
J: TRBJ2-5; V: TRBV5-1; D: TRBD1; size: NA; DNA: TGCGCCAGCAGCTTTGGGACAGGTACAGATCAAGAGACCCAGTACTTC; CDR3: CASSFGTGTDQETQYF
J: TRBJ1-1; V: TRBV12-3/TRBV12-4; D: NA; size: NA; DNA: TGTGCCAGCAGACTCAAAGGGGGCACTGAAGCTTTCTTT; CDR3: CASRLKGGTEAFF
J: TRBJ1-3; V: TRBV7-2; D: NA; size: NA; DNA: TGTGCCAGCAGCTTCGACCGCCACTACGGAAACACCATATATTTT; CDR3: CASSFDRHYGNTIYF
J: TRBJ1-1; V: TRBV10-3; D: NA; size: NA; DNA: TGTGCCATCAGTGATCAGGTCCTCACTGAAGCTTTCTTT; CDR3: CAISDQVLTEAFF
J: TRBJ1-4; V: TRBV4-1; D: NA; size: NA; DNA: TGCGCCAGCAGCCACCCGTACGAAAAACTGTTTTTT; CDR3: CASSHPYEKLFF
J: TRBJ1-4; V: TRBV9; D: TRBD1; size: NA; DNA: TGTGCCAGCAGCGTCGGGACAGGGGTCGAAAAACTGTTTTTT; CDR3: CASSVGTGVEKLFF
J: TRBJ1-3; V: TRBV30; D: NA; size: few; DNA: TGTGCCTGGACAGCCACTCTCTCTGGAAACACCATATATTTT; CDR3: CAWTATLSGNTIYF
J: TRBJ1-5; V: TRBV9; D: TRBD1; size: NA; DNA: TGTGCCAGCAGCGCCGGACAGGCGGAGCAGCCCCAGCATTTT; CDR3: CASSAGQAEQPQHF
J: TRBJ2-7; V: TRBV9; D: TRBD1; size: NA; DNA: TGTGCCAGCAGCTCGGGACAGGTCGGAGGCGAGCAGTACTTC; CDR3: CASSSGQVGGEQYF
J: TRBJ1-5; V: TRBV3-1/TRBV3-2; D: NA; size: NA; DNA: TGTGCCAGCAGCCCTTCGTCGACGAATCAGCCCCAGCATTTT; CDR3: CASSPSSTNQPQHF
J: TRBJ2-7; V: TRBV19; D: TRBD2; size: once; DNA: TGTGCCAGTAGTGCGAAGGTGGTAGCGGGAGACATTTCCGTCTACGAGCAGTACTTC; CDR3: CASSAKVVAGDISVYEQYF
J: TRBJ1-5; V: TRBV2; D: NA; size: NA; DNA: TGTGCCAGCAGTGAAGAAGGGACGGACAATCAGCCCCAGCATTTT; CDR3: CASSEEGTDNQPQHF
J: TRBJ2-1; V: TRBV7-2; D: NA; size: NA; DNA: TGTGCCAGCAGCTTAGTATCCTACAATGAGCAGTTCTTC; CDR3: CASSLVSYNEQFF
J: TRBJ2-2; V: TRBV12-3/TRBV12-4; D: NA; size: once; DNA: TGTGCCAGCAGTACAGTGAACACCGGGGAGCTGTTTTTT; CDR3: CASSTVNTGELFF
J: TRBJ2-1; V: TRBV6-4; D: NA; size: few; DNA: TGTGCCAGCAGTGAGAGTTCGGAACAGGGTAAGCAGTTCTTC; CDR3: CASSESSEQGKQFF
J: TRBJ1-6; V: TRBV6-2/TRBV6-3; D: NA; size: once; DNA: TGTGCCAGCAGTTACTCGTTTGGGGATTCACCCCTCCACTTT; CDR3: CASSYSFGDSPLHF
J: TRBJ2-6; V: TRBV7-8; D: NA; size: NA; DNA: TGTGCCAGCAGCTCGTACAGGGCTCCTGGGGCCAACGTCCTGACTTTC; CDR3: CASSSYRAPGANVLTF
J: TRBJ1-6; V: TRBV18; D: NA; size: many; DNA: TGTGCCACGGCGCAGGGGTTCGATAATTCACCCCTCCACTTT; CDR3: CATAQGFDNSPLHF
J: TRBJ1-3; V: TRBV30; D: NA; size: NA; DNA: TGTGCCTGGACCCGACGGCAAGGAAACACCATATATTTT; CDR3: CAWTRRQGNTIYF
J: TRBJ1-1; V: TRBV3-1/TRBV3-2; D: NA; size: NA; DNA: TGTGCCAGCAGCCAAGGCCCGGGGAAAGCTTTCTTT; CDR3: CASSQGPGKAFF
J: TRBJ2-7; V: TRBV2; D: TRBD2; size: NA; DNA: TGTGCCAGCAGTGAGGTAGCGGGCCCATACGAGCAGTACTTC; CDR3: CASSEVAGPYEQYF